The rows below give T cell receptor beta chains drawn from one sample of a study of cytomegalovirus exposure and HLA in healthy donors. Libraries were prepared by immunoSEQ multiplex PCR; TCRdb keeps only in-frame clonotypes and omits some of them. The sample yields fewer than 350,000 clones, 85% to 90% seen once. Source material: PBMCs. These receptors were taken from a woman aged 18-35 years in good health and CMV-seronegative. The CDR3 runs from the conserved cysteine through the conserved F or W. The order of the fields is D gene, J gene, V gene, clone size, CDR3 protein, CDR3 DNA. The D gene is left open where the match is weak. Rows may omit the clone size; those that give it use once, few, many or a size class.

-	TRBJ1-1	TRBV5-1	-	CASSSTTHRGTEAFF	TGCGCCAGCAGCTCCACGACACATAGGGGCACTGAAGCTTTCTTT
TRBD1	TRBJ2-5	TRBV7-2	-	CASSATGVKGTQQYF	TGTGCCAGCAGCGCAACAGGGGTAAAGGGAACTCAGCAGTACTTC
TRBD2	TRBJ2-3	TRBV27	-	CASSFSGGTDTQYF	TGTGCCAGCAGCTTTAGCGGGGGCACAGATACGCAGTATTTT
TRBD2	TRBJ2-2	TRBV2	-	CASSEARGGRGELFF	TGTGCCAGCAGTGAAGCGAGGGGAGGGCGCGGGGAGCTGTTTTTT
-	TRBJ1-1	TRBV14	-	CASSTFPGITEAFF	TGTGCCAGCAGCACCTTCCCCGGGATAACTGAAGCTTTCTTT
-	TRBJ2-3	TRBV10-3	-	CAISASPARDTQYF	TGTGCCATCAGCGCTAGTCCGGCGAGAGATACGCAGTATTTT
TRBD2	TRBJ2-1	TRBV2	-	CASTPSGGAYNEQFF	TGTGCCAGCACTCCCAGCGGGGGGGCCTACAATGAGCAGTTCTTC
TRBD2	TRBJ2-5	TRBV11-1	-	CASSLAGGIQETQYF	TGTGCCAGCAGCTTAGCGGGGGGGATTCAAGAGACCCAGTACTTC
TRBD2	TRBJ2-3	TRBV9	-	CASSVEGGGAGTDTQYF	TGTGCCAGCAGCGTAGAGGGCGGGGGGGCGGGCACAGATACGCAGTATTTT
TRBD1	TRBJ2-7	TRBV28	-	CASRAPAGQEAYEQYF	TGTGCCAGCCGCGCGCCCGCGGGACAGGAAGCCTACGAGCAGTACTTC
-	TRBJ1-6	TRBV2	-	CASSPGVNRPLFTLHF	TGTGCCAGCAGCCCGGGGGTTAATAGGCCGCTATTCACCCTCCACTTT
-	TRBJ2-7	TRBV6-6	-	CASSWRTVSLYEQYF	TGTGCCAGCAGTTGGAGGACGGTATCACTATACGAGCAGTACTTC
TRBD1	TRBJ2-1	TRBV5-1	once	CASSITGDYEQFF	TGCGCCAGCAGCATCACAGGGGATTATGAGCAGTTCTTC
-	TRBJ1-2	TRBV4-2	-	CASSQGQYYGYTF	TGTGCCAGCAGCCAAGGACAGTACTATGGCTACACCTTC
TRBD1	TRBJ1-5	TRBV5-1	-	CASSSQGDGNQPQHF	TGCGCCAGCAGTTCACAGGGGGACGGCAATCAGCCCCAGCATTTT
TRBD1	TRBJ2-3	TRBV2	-	CASKPGQGTDTQYF	TGTGCCAGCAAACCGGGACAGGGCACAGATACGCAGTATTTT
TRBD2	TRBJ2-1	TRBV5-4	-	CASSPSGGAYNEQFF	TGTGCCAGCAGCCCTAGCGGGGGGGCGTACAATGAGCAGTTCTTC
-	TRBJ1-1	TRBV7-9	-	CSSSRVNTEAFF	TGTTCCAGCAGCCGGGTGAACACTGAAGCTTTCTTT
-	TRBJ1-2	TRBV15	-	CATSRVVDSGPNYGYTF	TGTGCCACCAGCAGAGTCGTCGACAGTGGACCCAACTATGGCTACACCTTC
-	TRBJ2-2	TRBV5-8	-	CASSLYGSNTGELFF	TGTGCCAGCAGCTTGTACGGGTCGAACACCGGGGAGCTGTTTTTT
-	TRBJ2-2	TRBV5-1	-	CASSLRDQSTGELFF	TGCGCCAGCAGCTTGCGGGATCAGAGCACCGGGGAGCTGTTTTTT
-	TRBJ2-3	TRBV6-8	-	CARPPRAPAPDTQYF	TGTGCCAGACCTCCCAGGGCCCCAGCACCAGATACGCAGTATTTT
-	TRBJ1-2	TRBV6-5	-	CASSSHDRNYGYTF	TGTGCCAGCAGTTCACATGACAGGAACTATGGCTACACCTTC
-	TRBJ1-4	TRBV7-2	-	CASSLGPAPGANEKLFF	TGTGCCAGCAGCTTAGGGCCGGCTCCGGGGGCTAATGAAAAACTGTTTTTT
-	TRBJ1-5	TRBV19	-	CASSIGGLSNQPQHF	TGTGCCAGTAGTATAGGGGGGCTGAGCAATCAGCCCCAGCATTTT
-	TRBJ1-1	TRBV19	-	CASRIRGGNTEAFF	TGTGCCAGTAGAATCCGAGGGGGGAACACTGAAGCTTTCTTT
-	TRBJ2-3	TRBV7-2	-	CASSDSGAGTIDTQYF	TGTGCCAGCAGCGACAGTGGCGCGGGGACCATAGATACGCAGTATTTT
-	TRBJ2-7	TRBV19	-	CASSIETGSYEQYF	TGTGCCAGTAGTATAGAGACAGGTTCTTACGAGCAGTACTTC
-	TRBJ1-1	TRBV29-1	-	CSVAPEAFF	TGCAGCGTGGCCCCTGAAGCTTTCTTT
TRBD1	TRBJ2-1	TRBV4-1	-	CASSPPTGSSYNEQFF	TGCGCCAGCAGCCCCCCGACAGGGAGCTCCTACAATGAGCAGTTCTTC
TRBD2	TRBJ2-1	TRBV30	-	CAWSPTSGRSYNEQFF	TGTGCCTGGAGCCCGACTAGCGGGCGGTCCTACAATGAGCAGTTCTTC
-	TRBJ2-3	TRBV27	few	CASSLSPSADTQYF	TGTGCCAGCAGTTTATCCCCCAGCGCAGATACGCAGTATTTT
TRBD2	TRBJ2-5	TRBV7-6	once	CATTRLAGGQETQYF	TGTGCCACCACCCGACTAGCGGGGGGCCAAGAGACCCAGTACTTC
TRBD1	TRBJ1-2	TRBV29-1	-	CSVVKDRNYGYTF	TGCAGCGTGGTGAAGGACAGGAACTATGGCTACACCTTC
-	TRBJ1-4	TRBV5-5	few	CASSPTTESKLFF	TGTGCCAGCAGCCCTACGACAGAATCCAAACTGTTTTTT
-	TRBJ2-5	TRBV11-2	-	CASSLLSLGETQYF	TGTGCCAGCAGCTTATTGAGCCTCGGGGAGACCCAGTACTTC